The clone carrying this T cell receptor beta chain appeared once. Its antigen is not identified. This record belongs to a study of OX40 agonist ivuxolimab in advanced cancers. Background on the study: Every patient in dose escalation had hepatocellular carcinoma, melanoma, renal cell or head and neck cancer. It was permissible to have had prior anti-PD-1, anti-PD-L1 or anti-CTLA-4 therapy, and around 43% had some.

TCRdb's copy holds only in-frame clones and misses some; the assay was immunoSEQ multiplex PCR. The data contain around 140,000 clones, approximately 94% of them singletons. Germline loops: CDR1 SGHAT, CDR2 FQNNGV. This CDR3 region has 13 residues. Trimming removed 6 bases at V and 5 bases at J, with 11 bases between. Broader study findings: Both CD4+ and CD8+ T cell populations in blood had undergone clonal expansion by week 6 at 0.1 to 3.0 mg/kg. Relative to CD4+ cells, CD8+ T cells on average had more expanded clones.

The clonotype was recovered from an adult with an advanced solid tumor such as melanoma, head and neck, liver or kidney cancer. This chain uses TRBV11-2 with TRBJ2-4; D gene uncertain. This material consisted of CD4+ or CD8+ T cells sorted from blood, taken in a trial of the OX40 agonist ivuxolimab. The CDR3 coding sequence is TGTGCCAGCAGTTCGGCTGGGCAAAACATTCAGTACTTC. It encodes CASSSAGQNIQYF.